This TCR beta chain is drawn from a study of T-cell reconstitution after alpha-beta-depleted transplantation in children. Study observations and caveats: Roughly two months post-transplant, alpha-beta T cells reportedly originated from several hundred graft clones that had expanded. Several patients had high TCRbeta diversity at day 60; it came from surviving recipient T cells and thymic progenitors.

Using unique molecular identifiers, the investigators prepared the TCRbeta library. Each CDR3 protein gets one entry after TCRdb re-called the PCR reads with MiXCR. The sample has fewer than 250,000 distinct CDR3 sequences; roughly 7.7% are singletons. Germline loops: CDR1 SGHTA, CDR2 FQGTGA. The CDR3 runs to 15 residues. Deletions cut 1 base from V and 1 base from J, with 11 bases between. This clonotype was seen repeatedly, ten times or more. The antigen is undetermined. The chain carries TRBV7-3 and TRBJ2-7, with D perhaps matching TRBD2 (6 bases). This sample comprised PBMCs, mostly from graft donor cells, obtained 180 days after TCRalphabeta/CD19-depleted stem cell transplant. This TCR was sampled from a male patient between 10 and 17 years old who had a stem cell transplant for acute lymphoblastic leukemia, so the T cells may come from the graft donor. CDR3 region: CASSLSGKGSYEQYF. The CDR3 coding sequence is TGTGCCAGCAGCTTAAGCGGGAAGGGATCCTACGAGCAGTACTTC.